The entry below describes one T cell receptor (beta chain). Its antigen is undetermined. V trimming: 4 bases; J trimming: 1 base; junction bases outside the gene matches: 12. The CDR3 runs to 17 residues. Germline CDR1 is SGDLS and CDR2 is YYNGEE. The data originate from a study of T cells in localized non-small cell lung cancer. The study's findings and limits: Heterogeneity within the tumor remains possible, as just one region underwent sequencing. Longer overall survival was seen with higher T cell density measured in blood.

Some clones are missing from TCRdb's copy, which holds only in-frame ones; the method was immunoSEQ multiplex PCR. The repertoire holds almost 40,000 clones, about nine tenths seen once, with 5% to 6% in the top ten. This chain links TRBV9 with TRBJ2-5, with 8 positions matching TRBD1. Sequencing used peripheral blood mononuclear cells, obtained before any cancer treatment. The TCR was taken from a male donor aged 60 or over with stage II lung adenocarcinoma. The CDR3 DNA sequence: TGTGCCAGCAGCCCCCGGGGACAGGCCGGGGTCCAAGAGACCCAGTACTTC. Amino acids: CASSPRGQAGVQETQYF. The full variable domain, completed using reference TRBV9 and TRBJ2-5, is DSGVTQTPKHLITATGQRVTLRCSPRSGDLSVYWYQQSLDQGLQFLIQYYNGEERAKGNILERFSAQQFPDLHSELNLSSLELGDSALYFCASSPRGQAGVQETQYFGPGTRLLVL.